Following are 26 T cell receptor beta chains from one sample sequenced in a study of control samples from healthy donors and cancer patients. Clones were sequenced by immunoSEQ multiplex PCR, and TCRdb holds only the in-frame ones, with some missing. Among tens of thousands of clones listed, roughly 90% were seen once. The specimen was blood. The receptor set was obtained from a man aged 45 to 65 in good health.

Written as DNA, the CDR3 is TGTGCCAGCAGCTCAGGACAGGTCTATGGCTACACCTTC. This gives the protein CASSSGQVYGYTF. The chain recombines TRBV28 with TRBJ1-2; 7 bases align to TRBD1. CDR3 size: 13 residues. V lost 6 bases, J lost 4 bases, and 5 bases stayed unmatched. Germline CDR1 is MDHEN and CDR2 is SYDVKM.

This chain joins TRBV19 and TRBJ2-7, with D possibly matching TRBD1 (5 bases). V lost 3 bases, J lost 6 bases, and 12 bases lay in between. Per germline, CDR1 LNHDA and CDR2 SQIVND (reference sequence). The CDR3 runs to 13 residues. CDR3 bases: TGTGCCAGTAGTATCGCCAGGGTAGGCGAGCAGTACTTC. Amino acid sequence: CASSIARVGEQYF.

The rearrangement links TRBV3-1 (or the pseudogene TRBV3-2) to TRBJ1-3; 7 bases line up with TRBD1. Losses at the gene ends were 4 bases for V and 7 bases for J; bases not matched to a gene: 7. CDR3 size: 14 residues. CDR1 LGHDT and CDR2 YNNKEL come from the germline V gene (reference sequence). CDR3 residues: CASSRLSTGNTIYF. CDR3 DNA sequence: TGTGCCAGCAGCCGACTTTCGACAGGGAACACCATATATTTT.

This chain connects TRBV7-9 to TRBJ1-6; D is undetermined. V was shortened by 8 bases and J by 10 bases, with 15 bases between the two germline ends. The germline V gene encodes CDR1 SEHNR and CDR2 FQNEAQ (reference sequence). The length of the CDR3 is 13 residues. Written as DNA, the CDR3 is TGTGCCAGCCGGAGTGGCCCGGGATCACCCCTCCACTTT. Translated, it gives CASRSGPGSPLHF.

The V gene is TRBV9, the J gene TRBJ1-3, with 9 bases matching TRBD1. CDR3 length: 15 residues. With 4 bases clipped from V and 2 bases from J, the junction kept 4 bases outside the gene matches. CDR1 is SGDLS and CDR2 is YYNGEE in the germline V gene. CDR3 region: CASSPWTGAGNTIYF. CDR3 DNA: TGTGCCAGCAGCCCCTGGACAGGGGCTGGAAACACCATATATTTT.

J is TRBJ1-1 and V is TRBV18; D possibly corresponds to TRBD1 (6 bases). The V gene's germline CDR1 is KGHSH and CDR2 LQKENI. The CDR3 sequence is 13 residues long. V lost 5 bases to trimming and J lost 7 bases, with 14 bases between them. This CDR3 is CASSLGGDFEAFF. The CDR3 DNA sequence: TGTGCCAGCTCATTAGGGGGGGATTTTGAAGCTTTCTTT. The full variable domain, with the rest looked up from reference TRBV18 and TRBJ1-1, is NAGVMQNPRHLVRRRGQEARLRCSPMKGHSHVYWYRQLPEEGLKFMVYLQKENIIDESGMPKERFSAEFPKEGPSILRIQQVVRGDSAAYFCASSLGGDFEAFFGQGTRLTVV.

This sequence joins TRBV7-9 and TRBJ2-3, with D possibly TRBD1 on 5 matching bases. The V and J ends lost 2 bases and 0 bases respectively, with 12 bases between them. This CDR3 region has 16 residues. Germline V gene lookup returns CDR1 SEHNR and CDR2 FQNEAQ (reference sequence). CDR3 DNA: TGTGCCAGCAGCTTACAGGGTGGAATGAGCACAGATACGCAGTATTTT. It translates to CASSLQGGMSTDTQYF.

V is TRBV5-6 and J is TRBJ2-5, with D possibly being TRBD1 (6 bases). In germline, CDR1 is SGHDT, CDR2 YYEEEE. The CDR3 runs 16 residues. V was cut by 1 base and J by 5 bases, with 18 bases left in between. CDR3 loop: CASSLLLGGRGETQYF. The CDR3 nucleotides are TGTGCCAGCAGCTTGTTGCTAGGGGGTAGAGGGGAGACCCAGTACTTC. Filled out from reference TRBV5-6 and TRBJ2-5, the complete variable domain reads DAGVTQSPTHLIKTRGQQVTLRCSPKSGHDTVSWYQQALGQGPQFIFQYYEEEERQRGNFPDRFSGHQFPNYSSELNVNALLLGDSALYLCASSLLLGGRGETQYFGPGTRLLVL.

The genes are TRBV5-6 and TRBJ2-1; TRBD1 matches 7 bases. Germline trimming cut 0 bases from V and 12 bases from J; bases unmatched to any gene: 3. CDR3 length equals 12 residues. Germline V gives CDR1 SGHDT, CDR2 YYEEEE. The CDR3 loop reads CASSLDRGLQFF. The CDR3 region has the DNA TGTGCCAGCAGCTTGGACAGGGGCCTGCAGTTCTTC. The variable domain in full, completed from reference TRBV5-6 and TRBJ2-1, reads DAGVTQSPTHLIKTRGQQVTLRCSPKSGHDTVSWYQQALGQGPQFIFQYYEEEERQRGNFPDRFSGHQFPNYSSELNVNALLLGDSALYLCASSLDRGLQFFGPGTRLTVL.

This sequence joins TRBV5-1 and TRBJ1-5; 7 nucleotides align to TRBD1. Germline V gene sequence: CDR1 SGHRS, CDR2 YFSETQ. Losses at the gene ends were 0 bases for V and 4 bases for J; bases not matched to a gene: 1. The CDR3 is 14 residues long. CDR3 in amino acids: CASSLGDRNQPQHF. The DNA for the CDR3 is TGCGCCAGCAGCTTGGGGGACAGAAATCAGCCCCAGCATTTT.

V gene TRBV27 combines with J gene TRBJ2-5, with 8 bases fitting TRBD1. CDR3 length equals 18 residues. Trimming took 5 bases from V and 0 from J; bases not matched to a gene: 14. Germline-derived CDR1 and CDR2 are MNHEY and SMNVEV (reference sequence). The DNA for the CDR3 is TGTGCCAGCAGTCTAAGGACAGGGAGGAGGGGGTACCAAGAGACCCAGTACTTC. Protein product: CASSLRTGRRGYQETQYF.

This chain joins TRBV6-5 and TRBJ1-1, with a tentative D call TRBD1 (5 bases). CDR3 size: 11 residues. V gave up 6 bases and J gave up 6 bases, with 8 bases separating them. Germline CDR1 is MNHEY and CDR2 is SVGAGI. CDR3 region: CASRPGPEAFF. CDR3 sequence (DNA): TGTGCCAGCAGGCCGGGACCTGAAGCTTTCTTT.

To note about this clone: Other nucleotide sequences from this sample produce the same CDR3. The chain is built from TRBV5-1 and TRBJ2-3, with D possibly TRBD1 on 6 matching bases. The V and J ends lost 3 bases and 0 bases respectively, with 11 bases between them. The germline V gene encodes CDR1 SGHRS and CDR2 YFSETQ. The CDR3 loop spans 15 amino acids. The CDR3 DNA reads TGCGCCAGCAGCTCGCGGACAGCTAGCACAGATACGCAGTATTTT. Its protein is CASSSRTASTDTQYF.

There are a few counts of this clone. The gene calls are TRBV9 and TRBJ1-5, with a possible D match to TRBD1 (5 bases). Germline V gene lookup returns CDR1 SGDLS and CDR2 YYNGEE. Deletions cut 0 bases from V and 4 bases from J, with 8 bases between. The CDR3 is made up of 14 amino acids. The CDR3 reads CASSVDPGNQPQHF. CDR3 sequence (DNA): TGTGCCAGCAGCGTAGACCCAGGGAATCAGCCCCAGCATTTT.

The chain joins TRBV5-5 to TRBJ1-3; 10 nucleotides line up with TRBD1. Germline-derived CDR1 and CDR2 are SGHKS and YYEKEE (reference sequence). The CDR3 is 15 residues long. Trimming took 4 bases from V and 3 from J; bases not matched to a gene: 4. CDR3 sequence: CASSLTGGFGNTIYF. Here the CDR3 DNA reads TGTGCCAGCAGCCTGACAGGGGGCTTTGGAAACACCATATATTTT.

This clone was observed a single time. J is TRBJ1-5 and V is TRBV30; D might be TRBD1 (6 bases). Germline CDR1 and CDR2: GTSNPN and SVGIG (reference sequence). This CDR3 comprises 12 residues. Trimming removed 5 bases at V and 7 bases at J, with 12 bases between. CDR3 loop: CAWGQGGQPQHF. DNA of the CDR3: TGTGCCTGGGGACAAGGGGGGCAGCCCCAGCATTTT.

A single count supports this clone. V usage is TRBV19 and J usage is TRBJ1-1; possible D gene TRBD1, 6 bases. Germline V gene sequence: CDR1 LNHDA, CDR2 SQIVND (reference sequence). The CDR3 length is 14 residues. Trimming took off 5 bases at V and 4 bases at J, with 14 bases between the two ends. The CDR3 loop is CASSRGQGITEAFF. The DNA of the CDR3 is TGTGCCAGTAGTCGGGGGCAGGGGATCACTGAAGCTTTCTTT.

The chain recombines TRBV11-2 with TRBJ1-1; D remains unclear. CDR3 size: 11 residues. Trimming took 3 bases from V and 7 from J, leaving 6 bases between them. Germline assignment: CDR1 SGHAT and CDR2 FQNNGV. The CDR3 DNA sequence: TGTGCCAGCAGCTTTCCCAGTGAAGCTTTCTTT. It specifies CASSFPSEAFF.

The sample holds one count of this clone. V is TRBV28 and J is TRBJ1-2; D possibly corresponds to TRBD1 (5 bases). V lost 5 bases and J 2 bases, leaving 15 bases between the germline ends. In germline, CDR1 is MDHEN, CDR2 SYDVKM. The CDR3 loop spans 15 amino acids. The CDR3 is CASSQEAGRNYGYTF. The CDR3 DNA sequence: TGTGCCAGCAGTCAGGAGGCAGGGAGGAACTATGGCTACACCTTC.

CDR3 residues: CASSLGQESNQPQHF. In nucleotides, the CDR3 is TGCGCCAGCAGCCTAGGACAGGAGAGCAATCAGCCCCAGCATTTT. This chain uses TRBV4-1 with TRBJ1-5; 7 bases align to TRBD1. With V trimmed by 4 bases and J by 1 base, 4 bases remained unmatched. There are 15 residues in the CDR3. The germline CDR1 and CDR2 sequences are MGHRA and YSYEKL.

This clone showed up just once. The gene calls are TRBV30 and TRBJ1-5; TRBD1 is a possible D gene (6 bases). V was cut by 1 base and J by 3 bases, with 10 bases left in between. Germline CDR1 reads GTSNPN; CDR2 reads SVGIG (reference sequence). The CDR3 covers 14 residues. CDR3 sequence (DNA): TGTGCCTGGAGTGCTGGACAGCCCAATCAGCCCCAGCATTTT. It yields the protein CAWSAGQPNQPQHF.

The rearrangement joins TRBV6-5 to TRBJ1-1, with TRBD1 matching 8 bases. The V gene end was trimmed by 5 bases and the J gene end by 3 bases; junction bases not matched to a gene: 8. Germline V lookup: CDR1 MNHEY, CDR2 SVGAGI. The length of the CDR3 is 15 residues. The CDR3 sequence is CASSLRGTGYTEAFF. The DNA of the CDR3 is TGTGCCAGCAGTCTCCGTGGGACAGGCTACACTGAAGCTTTCTTT.

The chain has TRBV6-4 and TRBJ2-7; 9 positions agree with TRBD1. The CDR3 sequence is 14 residues long. With 3 bases clipped from V and 1 base from J, the junction kept 1 base outside the gene matches. Germline loops: CDR1 MRHNA, CDR2 SNTAGT. The CDR3 coding sequence is TGTGCCAGCAGTGAGGGGACAGGGTCCTACGAGCAGTACTTC. Its translation is CASSEGTGSYEQYF.

This chain connects TRBV19 to TRBJ2-7; D may be TRBD1 (6 bases). Germline V CDR1 and CDR2: LNHDA, SQIVND (reference sequence). This CDR3 comprises 14 residues. Trimming took off 6 bases at V and 1 base at J, with 13 bases between the two ends. CDR3 loop: CASSGTHVSYEQYF. CDR3 sequence (DNA): TGTGCCAGTAGCGGGACACACGTATCCTACGAGCAGTACTTC.

V gene TRBV11-3 combines with J gene TRBJ1-1; D unresolved. The length of the CDR3 is 13 residues. Germline loops: CDR1 SGHNT, CDR2 YENEEA. Trimming took 3 bases from V and 3 from J, leaving 8 bases between them. The chain's CDR3 is CASSFSMDTEAFF. For the CDR3, the DNA is TGTGCCAGCAGCTTCTCTATGGACACTGAAGCTTTCTTT.

This chain connects TRBV2 to TRBJ1-5, with 7 bases aligning to TRBD1. There are 14 residues in the CDR3. Per germline, CDR1 SNHLY and CDR2 FYNNEI. V lost 5 bases to trimming and J lost 1 base; unmatched junction nucleotides: 2. CDR3: CASSTGASNQPQHF. The DNA of the CDR3 is TGTGCCAGCAGTACAGGGGCGAGCAATCAGCCCCAGCATTTT.